These 19 T cell receptor beta chains were all obtained from the same sample, sequenced in a study of monozygotic twins with inflammatory bowel disease. TCRdb reanalyzed the 5' RACE reads and collapses them to one entry per CDR3 protein, without DNA. This specimen shows 440,000 or so distinct CDR3 sequences; the ten leading clones hold roughly 2.5%. The sample taken for sequencing was blood. These receptors originate from a human donor with ulcerative colitis or Crohn's disease, or a healthy co-twin of an affected twin (not recorded which).

V gene TRBV18 combines with J gene TRBJ1-5. The CDR3 is 15 amino acids. CDR1 is KGHSH and CDR2 is LQKENI in the germline V gene. CDR3 residues: CASSPNGRAGQPQHF. Supplemented by reference TRBV18 and TRBJ1-5, the full variable domain reads NAGVMQNPRHLVRRRGQEARLRCSPMKGHSHVYWYRQLPEEGLKFMVYLQKENIIDESGMPKERFSAEFPKEGPSILRIQQVVRGDSAAYFCASSPNGRAGQPQHFGDGTRLSIL.

V usage is TRBV10-3 and J usage is TRBJ2-2; TCRdb's D call of TRBD2 is untestable without DNA. This CDR3 region has 14 residues. In germline, CDR1 is ENHRY, CDR2 SYGVKD. CDR3 loop: CAISSEGYTGELFF.

The V and J genes are TRBV7-3 and TRBJ2-2. Germline CDR1 SGHTA, CDR2 FQGTGA. CDR3 size: 16 residues. This chain's CDR3 is CASSLTAGANTGELFF.

The V call is TRBV5-4, the J call TRBJ1-3; the D call from TCRdb, TRBD1, cannot be confirmed without DNA. Germline V CDR1 and CDR2: SGHNT, YYREEE (reference sequence). The CDR3 has 20 amino acids. CDR3 region: CASSLRPGTGTLHSGNTIYF.

This chain links TRBV12-3 or TRBV12-4 with TRBJ1-2. This CDR3 spans 13 amino acids. The chain's CDR3 is CASSPAGLEGYTF.

The chain joins TRBV7-3 to TRBJ2-7; TCRdb lists TRBD1, though no DNA is available to test this call. Germline V gives CDR1 SGHTA, CDR2 FQGTGA. The CDR3 sequence is 15 residues long. CDR3 sequence: CASSPQDRPRDEQYF.

J is TRBJ2-4 and V is TRBV20-1; checking the TCRdb D call of TRBD1 is not possible without DNA. CDR1 is DFQATT, CDR2 SNEGSKA, per germline (reference sequence). This CDR3 spans 14 amino acids. The CDR3 here is CSAEGGSTKNIQYF.

The rearrangement joins TRBV7-8 to TRBJ2-1; TCRdb's assignment of TRBD2 cannot be checked, as there is no DNA. The germline CDR1 and CDR2 sequences are SGHVS and FQNEAQ. The CDR3 runs to 18 residues. CDR3 sequence reads: CASSLETSGPLSYNEQFF. Complete variable domain (other parts from reference TRBV7-8 and TRBJ2-1): GAGVSQSPRYKVAKRGQDVALRCDPISGHVSLFWYQQALGQGPEFLTYFQNEAQLDKSGLPSDRFFAERPEGSVSTLKIQRTQQEDSAVYLCASSLETSGPLSYNEQFFGPGTRLTVL.

CDR3 region: CASSRETGRGVNEQFF. The V and J genes are TRBV5-1 and TRBJ2-1; the TCRdb D gene call, TRBD2, has no DNA to confirm it. Per germline, CDR1 SGHRS and CDR2 YFSETQ. The CDR3 runs to 16 residues.

V and J are TRBV12-3 or TRBV12-4 and TRBJ1-6; TCRdb's D gene call, TRBD1, goes unchecked for lack of DNA. The length of the CDR3 is 15 residues. The CDR3 sequence: CASSPRGSRNSPLHF.

The chain carries TRBV5-1 and TRBJ1-2; TCRdb calls TRBD1, which cannot be checked without DNA. The CDR3 is made up of 15 amino acids. Germline V gene data show CDR1 as SGHRS and CDR2 as YFSETQ. CDR3 sequence reads: CASSYSQGALNGYTF.

The V and J genes are TRBV20-1 and TRBJ1-1. Germline V gene data show CDR1 as DFQATT and CDR2 as SNEGSKA (reference sequence). CDR3 length equals 12 residues. The CDR3 loop reads CSAPGRGLEAFF.

The V gene is TRBV10-3, the J gene TRBJ2-2. The CDR3 is 14 amino acids. Germline CDR1 reads ENHRY; CDR2 reads SYGVKD. The CDR3 loop is CAISELAGTGELFF.

The V gene is TRBV3-1, the J gene TRBJ1-2; the TRBD1 assignment by TCRdb is unverifiable without DNA. The CDR3 is 14 residues long. Germline V CDR1 and CDR2: LGHDT, YNNKEL (reference sequence). This CDR3 reads CASSPRGGQGGYTF. The full variable domain, its missing parts supplied by reference TRBV3-1 and TRBJ1-2, is DTAVSQTPKYLVTQMGNDKSIKCEQNLGHDTMYWYKQDSKKFLKIMFSYNNKELIINETVPNRFSPKSPDKAHLNLHINSLELGDSAVYFCASSPRGGQGGYTFGSGTRLTVV.

The rearrangement joins TRBV7-9 to TRBJ2-2; TCRdb picks TRBD2, but there is no DNA to check that call. This CDR3 has 17 residues. Looked up from germline, CDR1 is SEHNR and CDR2 is FQNEAQ (reference sequence). The CDR3 protein is CASSPQRGGANTGELSF.

This chain uses TRBV20-1 with TRBJ1-6; TCRdb's D gene call, TRBD1, goes unchecked for lack of DNA. CDR1 DFQATT and CDR2 SNEGSKA come from the germline V gene (reference sequence). The CDR3 runs 15 residues. The CDR3 here is CSAPPSRGNNSPLHF.

V usage is TRBV20-1 and J usage is TRBJ2-3; TCRdb designates TRBD2, a call that cannot be tested without DNA. From germline, CDR1 is DFQATT and CDR2 SNEGSKA (reference sequence). CDR3 size: 16 residues. CDR3 loop: CSARLASGGFTDTQYF.

The CDR3 reads CSARPGGNTEAFF. This chain connects TRBV20-1 to TRBJ1-1; absent DNA, TCRdb's TRBD1 call cannot be checked. Germline lookup yields CDR1 DFQATT and CDR2 SNEGSKA (reference sequence). This CDR3 has 13 amino acids.

The CDR3 is CASSQDGTGREKLFF. V and J are TRBV4-3 and TRBJ1-4; the TCRdb D gene call, TRBD1, has no DNA to confirm it. CDR3 size: 15 residues. Germline-derived CDR1 and CDR2 are LGHNA and YSLEER.